This T cell receptor beta chain was obtained from a study of blood T cell repertoires in COVID-19. CDR1 and CDR2 from the germline V gene are SGHVS and FQNEAQ. V lost 1 base and J lost 7; bases outside the gene matches: 3. This CDR3 is built from 15 residues. Generated by immunoSEQ multiplex PCR, the TCRdb table keeps only in-frame clones and is missing some. This table holds 250,000 or so clones, around 90% found once. V is TRBV7-8 and J is TRBJ2-2; TRBD2 matches 10 bases. The sequencing input was peripheral blood. This sequence was found in a woman in her thirties or forties who had recovered from COVID-19. The CDR3 is CASSLVRTSGGELFF. The CDR3 bases are TGTGCCAGCAGCTTAGTGAGGACTAGCGGCGGGGAGCTGTTTTTT.